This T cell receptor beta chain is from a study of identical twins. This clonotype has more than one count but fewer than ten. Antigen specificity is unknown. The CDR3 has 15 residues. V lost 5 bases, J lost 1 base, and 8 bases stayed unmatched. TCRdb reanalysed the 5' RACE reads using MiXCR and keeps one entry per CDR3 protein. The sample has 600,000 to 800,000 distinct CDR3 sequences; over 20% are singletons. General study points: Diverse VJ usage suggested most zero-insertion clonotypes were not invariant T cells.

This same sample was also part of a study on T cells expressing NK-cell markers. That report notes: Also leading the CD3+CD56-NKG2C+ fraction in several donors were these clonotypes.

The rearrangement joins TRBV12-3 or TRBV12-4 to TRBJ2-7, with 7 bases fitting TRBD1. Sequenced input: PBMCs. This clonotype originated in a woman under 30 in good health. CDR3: CASSRVSGGSYEQYF. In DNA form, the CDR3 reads TGTGCCAGCAGTAGGGTGTCAGGGGGTTCCTACGAGCAGTACTTC.